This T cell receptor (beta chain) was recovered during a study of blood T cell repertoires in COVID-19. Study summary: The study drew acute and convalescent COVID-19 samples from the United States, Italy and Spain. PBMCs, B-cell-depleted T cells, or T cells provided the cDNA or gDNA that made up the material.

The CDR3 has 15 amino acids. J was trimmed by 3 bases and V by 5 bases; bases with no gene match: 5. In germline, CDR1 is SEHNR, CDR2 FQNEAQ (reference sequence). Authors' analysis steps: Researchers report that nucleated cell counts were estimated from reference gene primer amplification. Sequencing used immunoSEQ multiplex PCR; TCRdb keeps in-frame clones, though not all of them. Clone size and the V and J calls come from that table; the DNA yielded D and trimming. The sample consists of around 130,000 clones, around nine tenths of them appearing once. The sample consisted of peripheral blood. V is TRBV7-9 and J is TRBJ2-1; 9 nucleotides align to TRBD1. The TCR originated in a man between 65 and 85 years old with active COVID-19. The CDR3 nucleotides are TGTGCCAGCAGCCCGCGACAGGGGGACTACAATGAGCAGTTCTTC. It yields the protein CASSPRQGDYNEQFF.